This T cell receptor beta chain originates from a study of T cell changes during pregnancy in multiple sclerosis. Sequenced by immunoSEQ multiplex PCR; TCRdb stores in-frame clones only, minus some. This sample carries roughly 85,000 clones, 90% to 95% of them seen once, and the ten largest clones take more than 2.5%. CDR3 size: 14 residues. With 2 bases clipped from V and 5 bases from J, the junction kept 5 bases outside the gene matches. In germline, CDR1 is MDHEN, CDR2 SYDVKM. This clonotype was obtained from a female donor with multiple sclerosis, enrolled in a pregnancy study. Sequenced material: peripheral blood, taken in the first trimester of pregnancy. The chain links TRBV28 to TRBJ1-2, with 7 bases matching TRBD1. The CDR3 protein is CASSLVQGSYGYTF. CDR3 DNA sequence: TGTGCCAGCAGTTTAGTACAGGGGAGTTATGGCTACACCTTC.